This passage covers 26 T cell receptor beta chains from one sample sequenced in a study of Ad26.COV2.S vaccination and SARS-CoV-2 variants. TCRdb's table, derived via immunoSEQ multiplex PCR, lists solely in-frame clones and lacks some. The repertoire holds around 300,000 clones, with roughly 88% as singletons. The sample's treatment: roughly 18 received Ad26.COV2.S at low or high dose, single or two shots; 5 received placebo; per-sample allocation not given. On day 63 after the first injection, vaccine and placebo recipients gave samples. The sequencing used peripheral blood, collected in a trial of Ad26.COV2.S vaccine versus placebo. The receptor source for this set is a person aged 18-60 years who received the Ad26.COV2.S COVID-19 vaccine or a placebo.

This clone was counted once. The genes are TRBV4-3 and TRBJ2-3, with D possibly TRBD2 on 5 matching bases. Trimming took 8 bases from V and 1 from J, leaving 16 bases between them. There are 15 residues in the CDR3. The germline gives CDR1 LGHNA, CDR2 YSLEER. CDR3 amino acids: CASSSAREGTDTQYF. In DNA, the CDR3 is TGCGCCAGCTCTTCGGCGAGGGAAGGCACAGATACGCAGTATTTT.

The chain recombines TRBV6-6 with TRBJ1-2; no clear D. From germline, CDR1 is MNHNY and CDR2 SVGAGI (reference sequence). The CDR3 is 13 residues long. Trimming stripped 8 bases from V and 1 base from J, with 11 bases between. The CDR3 sequence is CASERAYNYGYTF. CDR3 in DNA: TGTGCCAGCGAGAGGGCCTATAACTATGGCTACACCTTC.

There are a few counts of this clone. CDR3 protein: CASSFSDNGYTF. The DNA for the CDR3 is TGTGCCAGCAGCTTCTCAGATAACGGCTACACCTTC. V and J are TRBV11-3 and TRBJ1-2; no definite D call. V lost 3 bases to trimming and J lost 8 bases, with 10 bases between them. The CDR3 has 12 amino acids. CDR1 SGHNT and CDR2 YENEEA come from the germline V gene. The full variable domain, rest sourced from reference TRBV11-3 and TRBJ1-2, is EAGVVQSPRYKIIEKKQPVAFWCNPISGHNTLYWYLQNLGQGPELLIRYENEEAVDDSQLPKDRFSAERLKGVDSTLKIQPAELGDSAVYLCASSFSDNGYTFGSGTRLTVV.

The V gene is TRBV2, the J gene TRBJ2-5, with a weak D call TRBD2 (6 bases). The length of the CDR3 is 15 residues. Germline V gives CDR1 SNHLY, CDR2 FYNNEI. V lost 5 bases, J lost 5 bases, and 18 bases lay in between. The CDR3: CASSRRGSLVETQYF. For the CDR3, the DNA is TGTGCCAGCAGTCGACGGGGGTCACTCGTCGAGACCCAGTACTTC.

V is TRBV12-3 or TRBV12-4 and J is TRBJ1-2; D remains ambiguous. The length of the CDR3 is 11 residues. V was trimmed by 4 bases and J by 8 bases, leaving 8 bases between them. The CDR3 region is CASSSITGYTF. CDR3 DNA sequence: TGTGCCAGCAGTTCGATAACGGGCTACACCTTC.

The chain joins TRBV5-1 to TRBJ2-1; a possible D gene is TRBD1 (5 bases). The CDR3 loop spans 11 amino acids. With 3 bases removed from V and 10 bases from J, the gap between germline ends came to 8 bases. The germline gives CDR1 SGHRS, CDR2 YFSETQ. The CDR3 sequence is CASSSQEEQFF. As DNA, the CDR3 is TGCGCCAGCAGCTCACAGGAAGAGCAGTTCTTC.

The chain combines TRBV7-2 with TRBJ1-1, with TRBD1 as a possible D gene (5 bases). The CDR3 length is 14 residues. The ends were cut back, 5 bases at V and 7 bases at J, with 17 bases in the middle. Germline V gives CDR1 SGHTA, CDR2 FQGNSA. CDR3 nucleotides: TGTGCCAGCAGCACCCAAGCCGGGACGGTTGAAGCTTTCTTT. Amino acid sequence: CASSTQAGTVEAFF.

This clone was seen more than once but under ten times. This CDR3 reads CASSQDENTEAFF. CDR3 DNA: TGTGCCAGCAGCCAGGACGAAAACACTGAAGCTTTCTTT. This sequence joins TRBV3-1 (or the pseudogene TRBV3-2) and TRBJ1-1; D is unresolved. Looked up from germline, CDR1 is LGHDT and CDR2 is YNNKEL (reference sequence). V dropped 3 bases and J dropped 2 bases, with 7 bases sitting between them. This CDR3 comprises 13 residues.

As DNA, the CDR3 is TGTGCCAGTAGCCCACAGGGGAACACTGAAGCTTTCTTT. Protein product: CASSPQGNTEAFF. The V call is TRBV19, the J call TRBJ1-1; a possible D gene is TRBD1 (6 bases). This CDR3 has 13 amino acids. The germline V gene has CDR1 LNHDA and CDR2 SQIVND (reference sequence). V gave up 6 bases and J gave up 1 base, with 9 bases separating them.

CDR3 region: CASSPLRGPGEEIYGYTF. In nucleotides, the CDR3 is TGCGCCAGCAGCCCCCTCAGGGGTCCAGGGGAGGAAATATATGGCTACACCTTC. This rearrangement joins TRBV4-1 to TRBJ1-2, with a possible D match to TRBD1 (6 bases). Germline assignment: CDR1 MGHRA and CDR2 YSYEKL. This CDR3 has 18 residues. Trimming removed 4 bases from V and 5 bases from J, with 26 bases in between.

The rearrangement uses TRBV6-5 and TRBJ1-5, with D maybe TRBD1 (6 bases). The CDR3 loop spans 15 amino acids. Germline CDR1 MNHEY, CDR2 SVGAGI. V lost 6 bases, J lost 0 bases, and 12 bases lay in between. The CDR3 is CASRSSGASNQPQHF. The CDR3 DNA follows: TGTGCCAGCAGGTCCTCAGGGGCTAGCAATCAGCCCCAGCATTTT.

J is TRBJ1-1 and V is TRBV3-1 (or the pseudogene TRBV3-2); possibly TRBD1 for D (5 bases). Trimming shortened V by 1 base and J by 0 bases, and 9 bases separated the two germline ends. CDR1 and CDR2 from the germline V gene are LGHDT and YNNKEL (reference sequence). The CDR3 loop spans 15 amino acids. CDR3 in amino acids: CASSQGAQVNTEAFF. DNA of the CDR3: TGTGCCAGCAGCCAAGGGGCACAGGTGAACACTGAAGCTTTCTTT.

The rearrangement uses TRBV9 and TRBJ2-3; weak D call: TRBD1 (5 bases). From germline, CDR1 is SGDLS and CDR2 YYNGEE. Trimming cost V 0 bases and J 1 base, with 15 bases left between them. The CDR3 contains 17 residues. DNA for the CDR3: TGTGCCAGCAGCGTAGCTTGGGTGGGGCAGGGCACAGATACGCAGTATTTT. It codes for CASSVAWVGQGTDTQYF.

The rearrangement uses TRBV2 and TRBJ1-4, with 7 nucleotides matching TRBD1. Losses at the gene ends were 6 bases for V and 0 bases for J; bases not matched to a gene: 4. This CDR3 region has 15 residues. Per germline, CDR1 SNHLY and CDR2 FYNNEI. The CDR3 sequence: CASRQDRATNEKLFF. CDR3 nucleotide sequence: TGTGCCAGCAGACAAGACAGGGCAACTAATGAAAAACTGTTTTTT.

This sequence joins TRBV28 and TRBJ1-1; 10 bases fit TRBD1. V lost 6 bases to trimming and J lost 1 base; unmatched junction nucleotides: 5. Germline assignment: CDR1 MDHEN and CDR2 SYDVKM. CDR3 length equals 15 residues. CDR3 residues: CASSGGDRGNTEAFF. The CDR3 region has the DNA TGTGCCAGCAGCGGGGGGGACAGGGGGAACACTGAAGCTTTCTTT.

The chain couples TRBV7-9 to TRBJ2-2, with D perhaps matching TRBD2 (6 bases). V lost 6 bases and J 2 bases, leaving 7 bases between the germline ends. The CDR3 spans 13 residues. Germline CDR1 reads SEHNR; CDR2 reads FQNEAQ (reference sequence). CDR3 sequence reads: CASRGGNTGELFF. CDR3 DNA: TGTGCCAGCAGGGGGGGTAACACCGGGGAGCTGTTTTTT.

The rearrangement joins TRBV24-1 to TRBJ2-5; 9 bases fit TRBD1. This CDR3 comprises 16 residues. The junction had 9 bases not matched to a gene; V was cut back by 4 bases and J by 4 bases. Germline V gene data show CDR1 as KGHDR and CDR2 as SFDVKD. CDR3 in amino acids: CATSEGGQGGAETQYF. The CDR3 DNA reads as TGTGCCACCAGTGAGGGGGGACAGGGAGGTGCAGAGACCCAGTACTTC.

CDR3 residues: CASSYGTGVLMNTEAFF. For the CDR3, the DNA is TGTGCCAGCAGCTACGGGACAGGGGTTCTCATGAACACTGAAGCTTTCTTT. This sequence joins TRBV2 and TRBJ1-1, with TRBD1 matching 10 bases. The CDR3 covers 17 residues. Per germline, CDR1 SNHLY and CDR2 FYNNEI. J gave up 0 bases and V 6 bases, and 10 bases lay outside the gene matches.

The genes are TRBV10-3 and TRBJ2-7, with D uncertain. Trimming left V 3 bases short and J 2 bases short, with 8 bases between. The CDR3 loop spans 13 amino acids. Germline V gives CDR1 ENHRY, CDR2 SYGVKD. Written as DNA, the CDR3 is TGTGCCATCAGTGATGCTGCACCCTACGAGCAGTACGTC. Its protein is CAISDAAPYEQYV.

The chain couples TRBV6-8 to TRBJ1-4; 8 nucleotides align to TRBD1. Germline values: CDR1 MNHGY, CDR2 SAAAGT. The CDR3 has 18 amino acids. The V segment lost 8 bases and the J segment 6 bases; nucleotides outside the gene matches: 20. CDR3 in DNA: TGTGCCAGCCGGCGAACGGGACAGGTATCCCCCCGAGATGAAAAACTGTTTTTT. It codes for CASRRTGQVSPRDEKLFF.

The sample holds a few counts of this clone. This chain connects TRBV6-6 to TRBJ2-7; 8 bases are a match to TRBD2. From germline, CDR1 is MNHNY and CDR2 SVGAGI (reference sequence). The CDR3 covers 14 residues. The junction had 8 bases not matched to a gene; V was cut back by 8 bases and J by 2 bases. As DNA, the CDR3 is TGTGCCAGCGCCGACGGGGGGGTCGCCTACGAGCAGTACTTC. Translation: CASADGGVAYEQYF.

The rearrangement joins TRBV2 to TRBJ1-4; 12 bases are shared with TRBD1. The junction had 13 bases not matched to a gene; V was cut back by 8 bases and J by 12 bases. Germline loops: CDR1 SNHLY, CDR2 FYNNEI. The CDR3 sequence is 15 residues long. The chain's CDR3 is CASRPGTGGMNQLFF. The CDR3 nucleotides read TGTGCCAGCCGCCCCGGGACAGGGGGCATGAATCAACTGTTTTTT. Variable domain in full (rest from reference TRBV2 and TRBJ1-4): EPEVTQTPSHQVTQMGQEVILRCVPISNHLYFYWYRQILGQKVEFLVSFYNNEISEKSEIFDDQFSVERPDGSNFTLKIRSTKLEDSAMYFCASRPGTGGMNQLFFGSGTQLSVL.

V gene TRBV19 combines with J gene TRBJ1-1; no clear D gene. The CDR3 sequence is 14 residues long. Trimming took 4 bases from V and 3 from J, leaving 12 bases between them. Per germline, CDR1 LNHDA and CDR2 SQIVND (reference sequence). The CDR3 sequence: CASSKDPQYTEAFF. The CDR3 DNA reads as TGTGCCAGTAGTAAGGACCCTCAATACACTGAAGCTTTCTTT. Filled out from reference TRBV19 and TRBJ1-1, the complete variable domain reads DGGITQSPKYLFRKEGQNVTLSCEQNLNHDAMYWYRQDPGQGLRLIYYSQIVNDFQKGDIAEGYSVSREKKESFPLTVTSAQKNPTAFYLCASSKDPQYTEAFFGQGTRLTVV.

The rearrangement links TRBV1 to TRBJ2-5; the D call TRBD1 from the table was never checked on the DNA. TRBV1 is described as a pseudogene. This CDR3 contains 14 residues. The CDR3 DNA sequence: TGCACCAGCAGCCAAGGAACAGTCCAAGAGACCCAGTACTTC. Translated, it gives CTSSQGTVQETQYF.

The rearrangement uses TRBV2 and TRBJ2-6; D may match TRBD1 or TRBD2 (9 bases each). The V gene's germline CDR1 is SNHLY and CDR2 FYNNEI. The ends were cut back, 6 bases at V and 1 base at J, with 19 bases in the middle. This CDR3 spans 18 amino acids. CDR3 amino acids: CASRLAGQGSSGANVLTF. The CDR3, as DNA: TGTGCCAGCAGGCTAGCGGGACAGGGTTCATCTGGGGCCAACGTCCTGACTTTC.

The V gene is TRBV6-6, the J gene TRBJ2-1; tentative D call: TRBD2 (5 bases). The CDR3 contains 13 residues. V shed 2 bases and J shed 4 bases, with 6 bases lying between them. CDR1 MNHNY and CDR2 SVGAGI come from the germline V gene (reference sequence). The CDR3 spells CASSYKRYNEQFF. The CDR3 nucleotides read TGTGCCAGCAGTTACAAGCGGTACAATGAGCAGTTCTTC.